This T cell receptor (beta chain) is from a study of tumor-infiltrating lymphocytes in primary liver carcinoma. Study overall: Tissue type made little difference to sample yields of roughly 3.5 to 7.13 million productive TCRbeta reads.

A primer matching the constant region was used to make TCR beta cDNA from about 500 ng of total RNA. Libraries of TCR beta came from three nested multiplex PCR rounds with slightly modified ARM-PCR. TCRdb fed the multiplex PCR reads into MiXCR, producing one record per CDR3 protein. The sample lists 300,000 to 400,000 distinct CDR3 sequences, approximately 65% occurring once. The researchers obtained blood RNA from unsorted whole blood and also extracted germline DNA. At sampling, these chronic HBV carriers had received no treatment. Concerning this clonotype itself: One end of the junction fails to match germline, which may point to a read error.

This TCR derives from a man in his forties with primary liver carcinoma and hepatitis B virus infection. The sequencing input was peripheral blood.

This chain's CDR3 is CAWSVGSGGEQFF. In DNA, the CDR3 is TGTGCCTGGAGTGTAGGCTCAGGGGGTGAGCAATTCTTC. The chain uses TRBV30 and TRBJ2-1, with 7 nucleotides matching TRBD1. CDR3 length equals 13 residues. Germline loops: CDR1 GTSNPN, CDR2 SVGIG (reference sequence).